This record looks at one T cell receptor beta chain sequence and its context. The sample comes from a study of shared clonotypes between healthy human individuals. Naivety among CD8 cells was defined by CD45RO negativity and positive CCR7 selection, thereby excluding terminally differentiated effector memory CD45RA+ cells. Sequencing used immunoSEQ multiplex PCR; TCRdb keeps in-frame clones, though not all of them. The sample consists of around 1.9 million clones, over 85% of them appearing once. The source of this sequence is a man aged 18 to 29 in good health. Some clones in this sample may be carry-over from other donors' samples. The material sequenced was naive CD8+ T cells from PBMCs.

CDR3 DNA: TGTGCCAGCAGCCAAGAATATGGGGGGAATCAGCCCCAGCATTTT. Encoded protein: CASSQEYGGNQPQHF. The chain joins TRBV4-2 to TRBJ1-5, with TRBD1 as a possible D gene (5 bases). Trimming removed 0 bases at V and 4 bases at J, with 10 bases between. The CDR3 contains 15 residues. Germline assignment: CDR1 LGHNA and CDR2 YNFKEQ.